This T cell receptor (beta chain) was captured in a study of shared clonotypes between healthy human individuals. About this clone itself: Sequence at one end of the junction differs from germline and may be a read error.

Profiling relied on immunoSEQ multiplex PCR, and the TCRdb table lists in-frame clones only, not all of them. In the table there are roughly 2.5 million clones, around nine tenths of which are singletons. All of the donors resided in Nashville, Tennessee, and each was a Caucasian adult. The source material was naive CD4+ T cells sorted from blood. The sample's subset: CD45RA+ positively selected. This receptor was identified in a man aged 18 to 35 in good health.

For the CDR3, the DNA is TGTGCCAGCAGCCTGGACAGGGGGTTGGAGACCCGGTACTTC. Translated: CASSLDRGLETRYF. The chain combines TRBV5-6 with TRBJ2-5; 10 nucleotides agree with TRBD1. The length of the CDR3 is 14 residues. CDR1 and CDR2 (germline): SGHDT, YYEEEE.